The 32 T cell receptor beta chains listed next were all sequenced from one sample in a study of shared clonotypes between healthy human individuals. Clones were sequenced by immunoSEQ multiplex PCR, and TCRdb holds only the in-frame ones, with some missing. The sample holds a few million clones, over 85% seen once. Sequences were obtained from naive CD4+ T cells from PBMCs. Subset given: CD45RA+ positively selected. Every receptor here comes from a man younger than 35 in good health. Some clones in this sample may be carry-over from other donors' samples.

CDR3 sequence (DNA): TGTGCCTGGACCCCAGACAGGGGTTATGAAAAACTGTTTTTT. Residues: CAWTPDRGYEKLFF. This sequence joins TRBV30 and TRBJ1-4, with TRBD1 matching over 8 bases. Germline loops: CDR1 GTSNPN, CDR2 SVGIG (reference sequence). After removal of 4 bases from V and 6 bases from J, the junction contained 7 bases not matched to a gene. This CDR3 region has 14 residues.

The J gene is TRBJ2-3, the V gene TRBV29-1; 9 bases line up with TRBD2. Losses at the gene ends were 8 bases for V and 4 bases for J; bases not matched to a gene: 10. There are 14 residues in the CDR3. CDR1 SQVTM and CDR2 ANQGSEA come from the germline V gene. CDR3 DNA sequence: TGCAGCCTGAAACCGGGACTAGCCCCAGATACGCAGTATTTT. Protein: CSLKPGLAPDTQYF.

V gene TRBV11-2 combines with J gene TRBJ2-3; TRBD2 might be the D (6 bases). CDR1 and CDR2 from the germline V gene are SGHAT and FQNNGV. The CDR3 length is 14 residues. V was pared by 4 bases and J by 2 bases, with 10 bases between. CDR3 in DNA: TGTGCCAGCAGCTATAGCGGTTACACAGATACGCAGTATTTT. Amino acid sequence: CASSYSGYTDTQYF.

This chain connects TRBV7-2 to TRBJ2-7; tentatively, D is TRBD2 (6 bases). V shed 2 bases and J shed 3 bases, with 11 bases lying between them. The CDR3 runs to 14 residues. In germline, CDR1 is SGHTA, CDR2 FQGNSA. CDR3 DNA sequence: TGTGCCAGCAGCTTAATAGCGGAGAGCTACGAGCAGTACTTC. Its protein product is CASSLIAESYEQYF.

The rearrangement uses TRBV28 and TRBJ2-7, with D hard to call. Germline CDR1 reads MDHEN; CDR2 reads SYDVKM. With 5 bases removed from V and 2 bases from J, the gap between germline ends came to 7 bases. This CDR3 is 12 amino acids long. The CDR3 DNA is TGTGCCAGCAGTGTCCCGACCTACGAGCAGTACTTC. Translating gives CASSVPTYEQYF. The whole variable domain, remainder taken from reference TRBV28 and TRBJ2-7, is DVKVTQSSRYLVKRTGEKVFLECVQDMDHENMFWYRQDPGLGLRLIYFSYDVKMKEKGDIPEGYSVSREKKERFSLILESASTNQTSMYLCASSVPTYEQYFGPGTRLTVT.

The rearrangement uses TRBV28 and TRBJ1-2; D uncertain. The CDR3 runs 12 residues. V lost 7 bases, J lost 7 bases, and 13 bases lay in between. The germline gives CDR1 MDHEN, CDR2 SYDVKM. In DNA, the CDR3 is TGTGCCAGCACCGCGGAGGGTCTTGGCTACACCTTC. This translates into CASTAEGLGYTF.

The V and J genes are TRBV30 and TRBJ2-7; 9 bases map to TRBD1. Germline-derived CDR1 and CDR2 are GTSNPN and SVGIG (reference sequence). The CDR3 is made up of 14 amino acids. V shed 5 bases and J 4 bases; nucleotides not matched to a gene: 9. CDR3 DNA sequence: TGTGCCTGGGGTGCCGGGACAGGGAAATACGAGCAGTACTTC. It yields the protein CAWGAGTGKYEQYF.

The chain joins TRBV27 to TRBJ2-4; the D call may be TRBD1 or TRBD2 (5 bases each). The CDR3 covers 14 residues. Germline V gene sequence: CDR1 MNHEY, CDR2 SMNVEV (reference sequence). The V end lost 2 bases, the J end lost 7 bases, and 12 bases lay between the germline ends. Written as DNA, the CDR3 is TGTGCCAGCAGTTTAAACAGGCGCGGGAACATTCAGTACTTC. As protein: CASSLNRRGNIQYF.

This clone was seen once. The rearrangement uses TRBV6-6 and TRBJ2-5; a weak D match, TRBD2 (6 bases). Between the trimmed V and J ends, which lost 4 bases and 5 bases, there was a span of 8 bases. In germline, CDR1 is MNHNY, CDR2 SVGAGI (reference sequence). The CDR3 spans 12 residues. The CDR3 region is CASSSAGETQYF. CDR3 coding DNA: TGTGCCAGCAGTTCGGCGGGGGAGACCCAGTACTTC.

CDR3: CASSLLGAGGRETQYF. The DNA of the CDR3 is TGTGCCAGCAGCTTATTAGGCGCGGGAGGACGCGAGACCCAGTACTTC. The V call is TRBV7-3, the J call TRBJ2-5; 8 bases are shared with TRBD2. The V segment lost 2 bases and the J segment 5 bases; nucleotides outside the gene matches: 10. The germline gives CDR1 SGHTA, CDR2 FQGTGA. CDR3 length equals 16 residues. Full variable domain (missing parts from reference TRBV7-3 and TRBJ2-5): GAGVSQTPSNKVTEKGKYVELRCDPISGHTALYWYRQSLGQGPEFLIYFQGTGAADDSGLPNDRFFAVRPEGSVSTLKIQRTERGDSAVYLCASSLLGAGGRETQYFGPGTRLLVL.

CDR3 region: CASSRSPLDTGELFF. Here the CDR3 DNA reads TGTGCCAGCAGCCGCAGTCCCTTAGACACCGGGGAGCTGTTTTTT. This chain links TRBV9 with TRBJ2-2; no reliable D call. Germline CDR1 and CDR2: SGDLS and YYNGEE. This CDR3 comprises 15 residues. Trimming removed 4 bases at V and 3 bases at J, with 13 bases between.

The gene calls are TRBV14 and TRBJ2-3; perhaps D is TRBD1 or TRBD2 (5 bases each). V was cut by 1 base and J by 2 bases, with 10 bases left in between. The CDR3 has 15 amino acids. Germline CDR1 is SGHDN and CDR2 is FVKESK. The CDR3 region is CASSQVWGITDTQYF. In nucleotides, the CDR3 is TGTGCCAGCAGCCAAGTATGGGGGATCACAGATACGCAGTATTTT.

The V and J genes are TRBV5-6 and TRBJ2-4, with TRBD1 matching over 9 bases. The CDR3 totals 16 residues. V gave up 7 bases and J gave up 0 bases; unmatched junction bases: 8. CDR1 is SGHDT, CDR2 YYEEEE, per germline. CDR3 sequence: CASPNGTGLAKNIQYF. In DNA form, the CDR3 reads TGTGCCAGCCCTAATGGGACAGGGCTAGCCAAAAACATTCAGTACTTC.

This clone was detected only a few times. The rearrangement joins TRBV2 to TRBJ1-1; D remains unclear. Trimming removed 4 bases at V and 10 bases at J, with 13 bases between. CDR1 is SNHLY and CDR2 is FYNNEI in the germline V gene. The CDR3 covers 12 residues. DNA of the CDR3: TGTGCCAGCAGTGCCCGGTTGTATGGAGCTTTCTTT. Translated, it gives CASSARLYGAFF.

The gene calls are TRBV15 and TRBJ2-2, with D possibly matching TRBD2 (5 bases). CDR1 LNHNV and CDR2 YYDKDF come from the germline V gene (reference sequence). Between the trimmed V and J ends, which lost 1 base and 5 bases, there was a span of 11 bases. The CDR3 has 15 amino acids. In DNA, the CDR3 is TGTGCCACCAGCAGAGGGAGAGGGTGGACCGGGGAGCTGTTTTTT. The encoded protein is CATSRGRGWTGELFF.

This chain connects TRBV11-2 to TRBJ2-7, with D perhaps TRBD2 (6 bases). CDR1 is SGHAT, CDR2 FQNNGV, per germline. Trimming removed 3 bases at V and 7 bases at J, with 16 bases between. This CDR3 has 14 amino acids. The CDR3 DNA follows: TGTGCCAGCAGCTTCCGGGACTCCCTGGGGGAGCAGTACTTC. Encoded protein: CASSFRDSLGEQYF.

This chain links TRBV30 with TRBJ2-1; D remains unclear. CDR3 size: 14 residues. V dropped 1 base and J dropped 3 bases, with 10 bases sitting between them. CDR1 is GTSNPN and CDR2 is SVGIG in the germline V gene (reference sequence). The CDR3 is CAWSGLGLYNEQFF. The DNA for the CDR3 is TGTGCCTGGAGTGGGCTAGGGCTCTACAATGAGCAGTTCTTC.

The J gene is TRBJ1-6, the V gene TRBV7-8; unclear D gene. Trimming took off 8 bases at V and 4 bases at J, with 15 bases between the two ends. The germline CDR1 and CDR2 sequences are SGHVS and FQNEAQ. The length of the CDR3 is 15 residues. The CDR3 loop is CASGEGTVYNSPLHF. The CDR3 nucleotides are TGTGCCAGCGGGGAGGGTACGGTGTATAATTCACCCCTCCACTTT. Using reference TRBV7-8 and TRBJ1-6 for the parts outside the CDR3, the full variable domain is GAGVSQSPRYKVAKRGQDVALRCDPISGHVSLFWYQQALGQGPEFLTYFQNEAQLDKSGLPSDRFFAERPEGSVSTLKIQRTQQEDSAVYLCASGEGTVYNSPLHFGNGTRLTVT.

This chain joins TRBV29-1 and TRBJ2-2; 8 bases map to TRBD2. The J segment lost 1 base and the V segment lost 2 bases, leaving 3 bases of the junction unmatched. CDR1 is SQVTM, CDR2 ANQGSEA, per germline. The CDR3 has 15 residues. CDR3 bases: TGCAGCGTTGAAATGGCGGGAGGGAACACCGGGGAGCTGTTTTTT. Protein sequence: CSVEMAGGNTGELFF.

The rearrangement joins TRBV4-1 to TRBJ2-7, with D maybe TRBD2 (6 bases). The CDR3 is 18 amino acids. Germline V lookup: CDR1 MGHRA, CDR2 YSYEKL. V was cut by 0 bases and J by 2 bases, with 20 bases left in between. This CDR3 is CASSQESGESRRAYEQYF. CDR3 DNA sequence: TGCGCCAGCAGCCAAGAGTCCGGGGAATCCCGGAGGGCCTACGAGCAGTACTTC.

The J gene is TRBJ1-5, the V gene TRBV18; D unclear. V lost 2 bases to trimming and J lost 0 bases, with 11 bases between them. This CDR3 comprises 16 residues. Looked up from germline, CDR1 is KGHSH and CDR2 is LQKENI. CDR3 residues: CASSPTKDYSNQPQHF. The CDR3, as DNA: TGTGCCAGCTCACCAACTAAAGATTATAGCAATCAGCCCCAGCATTTT.

This sequence joins TRBV6-1 and TRBJ1-3, with 8 positions matching TRBD1. Germline V CDR1 and CDR2: MNHNS, SASEGT. V gave up 7 bases and J gave up 4 bases; unmatched junction bases: 9. There are 15 residues in the CDR3. CDR3 nucleotides: TGTGCCAGCATCCTCCGGACAGGGTCGGGAAACACCATATATTTT. It yields the protein CASILRTGSGNTIYF.

Comment on this clone: Other DNA sequences within the sample encode an identical CDR3. The V gene is TRBV5-1, the J gene TRBJ2-2; TRBD1 matches at 7 bases. The CDR3 consists of 14 residues. The V segment lost 1 base and the J segment 3 bases; nucleotides outside the gene matches: 0. Germline-derived CDR1 and CDR2 are SGHRS and YFSETQ. The CDR3, as DNA: TGCGCCAGCAGCTTGCAGGGGGACACCGGGGAGCTGTTTTTT. It is translated as CASSLQGDTGELFF. Supplemented by reference TRBV5-1 and TRBJ2-2, the full variable domain reads KAGVTQTPRYLIKTRGQQVTLSCSPISGHRSVSWYQQTPGQGLQFLFEYFSETQRNKGNFPGRFSGRQFSNSRSEMNVSTLELGDSALYLCASSLQGDTGELFFGEGSRLTVL.

Comment on this clone: Other DNA sequences of this sample code for an identical CDR3. The rearrangement links TRBV15 to TRBJ1-1, with D uncertain. This CDR3 has 14 residues. CDR1 is LNHNV, CDR2 YYDKDF, per germline (reference sequence). The V gene lost 1 base and the J gene lost 1 base, with 7 bases spanning the gap. CDR3 region: CATSRGSGNTEAFF. The CDR3 region has the DNA TGTGCCACCAGCAGAGGGTCGGGGAACACTGAAGCTTTCTTT.

The CDR3 is CASSVNSGRSYNEQFF. The CDR3 DNA is TGTGCCAGCAGCGTAAACAGCGGGAGGTCTTACAATGAGCAGTTCTTC. The V gene is TRBV9, the J gene TRBJ2-1, with 9 bases lining up with TRBD2. CDR3 length equals 16 residues. Losses at the gene ends were 1 base for V and 4 bases for J; bases not matched to a gene: 6. Germline CDR1 is SGDLS and CDR2 is YYNGEE.

The rearrangement uses TRBV7-2 and TRBJ1-3; no clear D gene. CDR3 length: 13 residues. V lost 5 bases to trimming and J lost 8 bases, with 13 bases between them. Germline CDR1 is SGHTA and CDR2 is FQGNSA. The CDR3: CASSPLMRHTIYF. The CDR3 nucleotides read TGTGCCAGCAGCCCCCTCATGCGTCACACCATATATTTT.

V usage is TRBV18 and J usage is TRBJ2-4; D is perhaps TRBD1 (5 bases). V lost 5 bases and J lost 2, with 19 bases in between. This CDR3 region has 17 residues. CDR1 is KGHSH and CDR2 is LQKENI in the germline V gene. The CDR3 here is CASSKADRTHSKNIQYF. In DNA form, the CDR3 reads TGTGCCAGCTCAAAAGCCGACAGAACCCACTCCAAAAACATTCAGTACTTC.

This clone was seen a single time. The chain is built from TRBV5-1 and TRBJ1-1; possible D gene TRBD1, 5 bases. V lost 0 bases and J 5 bases, leaving 14 bases between the germline ends. Germline values: CDR1 SGHRS, CDR2 YFSETQ. The CDR3 runs 15 residues. The CDR3 here is CASSLGGTSGTEAFF. CDR3 DNA sequence: TGCGCCAGCAGCTTGGGCGGGACGTCCGGGACTGAAGCTTTCTTT.

The chain is built from TRBV6-6 and TRBJ1-1, with TRBD1 identical over 9 bases. From germline, CDR1 is MNHNY and CDR2 SVGAGI (reference sequence). V shed 3 bases, J shed 7 bases, and the junction held 9 bases outside the gene matches. The CDR3 loop spans 15 amino acids. The CDR3 nucleotides read TGTGCCAGCAGTTATGGGACAGGGAGGACGGGTGAAGCTTTCTTT. Amino acid sequence: CASSYGTGRTGEAFF.

The chain uses TRBV6-1 and TRBJ2-7; TRBD1 matches at 9 bases. CDR3 length: 15 residues. The junction had 12 bases not matched to a gene; V was cut back by 6 bases and J by 6 bases. Germline CDR1 MNHNS, CDR2 SASEGT. The CDR3 spells CASSGNRQGGAEQYF. In DNA, the CDR3 is TGTGCCAGCAGCGGGAATCGACAGGGGGGAGCCGAGCAGTACTTC.

The chain couples TRBV10-2 to TRBJ1-5, with unresolved D. This CDR3 has 16 amino acids. The germline V gene encodes CDR1 WSHSY and CDR2 SAAADI. V gave up 1 base and J gave up 0 bases, with 10 bases separating them. The CDR3 DNA reads as TGCGCCAGCAGTGAGTTGGGAGGTTATAGCAATCAGCCCCAGCATTTT. It encodes CASSELGGYSNQPQHF.

The chain uses TRBV5-1 and TRBJ2-4; D may be TRBD2 (6 bases). The CDR3 has 20 residues. V lost 1 base and J lost 3, with 26 bases in between. The V gene's germline CDR1 is SGHRS and CDR2 YFSETQ. In nucleotides, the CDR3 is TGCGCCAGCAGCTTGTTAGGCCTGGGGACTGCGGACCCATTCAAAAACATTCAGTACTTC. Translation: CASSLLGLGTADPFKNIQYF.